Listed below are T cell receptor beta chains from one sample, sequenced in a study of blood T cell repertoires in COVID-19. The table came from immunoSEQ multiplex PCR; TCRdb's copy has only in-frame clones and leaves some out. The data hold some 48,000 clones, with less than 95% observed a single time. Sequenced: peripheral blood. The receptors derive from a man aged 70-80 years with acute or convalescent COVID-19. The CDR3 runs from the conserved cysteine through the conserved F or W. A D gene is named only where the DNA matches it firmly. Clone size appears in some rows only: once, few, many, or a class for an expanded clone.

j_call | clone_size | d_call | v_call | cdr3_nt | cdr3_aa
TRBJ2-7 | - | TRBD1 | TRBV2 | TGTGCCAGCAGTGCTGGACAGGTCCTACCTAGCGAGCAGTACTTC | CASSAGQVLPSEQYF
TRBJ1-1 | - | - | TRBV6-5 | TGTGCCAGCAGTTACTCGACCGGGGGCACTGAAGCTTTCTTT | CASSYSTGGTEAFF
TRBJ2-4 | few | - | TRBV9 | TGTGCCAGCAGCGGATCAGGGCCCAAAAACATTCAGTACTTC | CASSGSGPKNIQYF
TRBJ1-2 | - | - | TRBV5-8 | TGTGCCAGCAGCTTGTGGATCGAGGGATCACCTAACTATGGCTACACCTTC | CASSLWIEGSPNYGYTF
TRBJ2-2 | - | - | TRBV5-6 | TGTGCCAGCAGCTTTTGGGGGGTTAACACCGGGGAGCTGTTTTTT | CASSFWGVNTGELFF
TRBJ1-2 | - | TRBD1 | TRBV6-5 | TGTGCCAGCAGAGACGGACAGGGAATCATTAATGGCTACACCTTC | CASRDGQGIINGYTF
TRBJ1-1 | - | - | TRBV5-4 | TGTGCCAGCAGCGAGCTTTACACTGAAGCTTTCTTT | CASSELYTEAFF
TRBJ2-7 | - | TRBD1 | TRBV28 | TGTGCCAGCAGTTCCCCCGGGACAGGGAACTCCTACGAGCAGTACTTC | CASSSPGTGNSYEQYF
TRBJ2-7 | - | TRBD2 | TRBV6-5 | TGTGCCAGCAGTTACTCGAAGGGAGGGGCCTACGAGCAGTACTTC | CASSYSKGGAYEQYF
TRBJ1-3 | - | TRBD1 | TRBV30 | TGTGCCTGGAGTGAGATGAGGGGGCCCGGAAACACCATATATTTT | CAWSEMRGPGNTIYF
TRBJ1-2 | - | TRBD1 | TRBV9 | TGTGCCAGCAGCGAAACAGGGGGCGACTATGGCTACACCTTC | CASSETGGDYGYTF
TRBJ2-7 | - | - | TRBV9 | TGTGCCAGCAGCATTGACTACAGGGCCGCAGAGCAGTACTTC | CASSIDYRAAEQYF
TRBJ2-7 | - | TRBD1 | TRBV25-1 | TGTGCCAGCAGCGAGGGAGGGACAGGGACCTACGAGCAGTACTTC | CASSEGGTGTYEQYF
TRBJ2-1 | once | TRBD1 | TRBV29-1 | TGCAGCGTCGCGATTCTCCCCGGGACAGGAGACTCCTACAATGAGCAGTTCTTC | CSVAILPGTGDSYNEQFF
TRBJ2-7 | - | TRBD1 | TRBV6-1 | TGTGCCAGCAGGGAAGTACAGGGGGCGAGGGAGCAGTACTTC | CASREVQGAREQYF
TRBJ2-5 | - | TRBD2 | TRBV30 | TGTGCCTGGAGGGGACTAGCGGGGGACTTGGAGACCCAGTACTTC | CAWRGLAGDLETQYF
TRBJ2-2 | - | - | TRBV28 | TGTGCCAGCAGTTTGAGGAGGTTCAACACCGGGGAGCTGTTTTTT | CASSLRRFNTGELFF
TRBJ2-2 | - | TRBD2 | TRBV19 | TGTGCCAGTAGTTCCCTGGGCGGGAGGAACACCGGGGAGCTGTTTTTT | CASSSLGGRNTGELFF
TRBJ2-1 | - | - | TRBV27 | TGTGCCAGCAGTTCCCGTTCGCGGGGTCCCCCTCGAAATGAGCAGTTCTTC | CASSSRSRGPPRNEQFF
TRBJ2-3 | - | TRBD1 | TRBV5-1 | TGCGCCAGCAGTAAAGGGGGCCGCACAGATACGCAGTATTTT | CASSKGGRTDTQYF
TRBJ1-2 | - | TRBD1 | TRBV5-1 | TGCGCCAGCAGCCCCGGGCCGCGCACAGGGGTGGGCCATGGCTACACCTTC | CASSPGPRTGVGHGYTF
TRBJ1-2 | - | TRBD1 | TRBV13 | TGTGCCAGCAGCTTAACCAGACAGGGGGGAAGCTACACCTTC | CASSLTRQGGSYTF
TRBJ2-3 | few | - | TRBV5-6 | TGTGCCAGCAGCCCCCGGTCTCTAAGCACAGATACGCAGTATTTT | CASSPRSLSTDTQYF
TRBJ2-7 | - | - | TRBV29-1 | TGCAGCGTTGAACACCTCCAAGCCGGGGGGCGCGGCGAGCAGTACTTC | CSVEHLQAGGRGEQYF
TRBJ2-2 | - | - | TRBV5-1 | TGCGCCAGCAGCCGGGCCACGGGACAGAACACCGGGGAGCTGTTTTTT | CASSRATGQNTGELFF
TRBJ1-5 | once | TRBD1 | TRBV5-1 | TGCGCCAGCAGCTTGGGACAGGGGGGGTTGCCCCAGCATTTT | CASSLGQGGLPQHF
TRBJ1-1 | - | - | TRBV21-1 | TGTGCCAGCAGCCAGCGAGGGGGGGCAAGTAACACTGAAGCTTTCTTT | CASSQRGGASNTEAFF
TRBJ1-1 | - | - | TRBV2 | TGTGCCAGCAGTGCCAGGGGGAACACTGAAGCTTTCTTT | CASSARGNTEAFF
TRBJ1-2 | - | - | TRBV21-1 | TGTGCCAGCAGCAATCCCCCCAGACAGGGCAAAGGGTATGGCTACACCTTC | CASSNPPRQGKGYGYTF
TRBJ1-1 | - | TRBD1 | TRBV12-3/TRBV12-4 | TGTGCCAGCAGTTCAGGGGGTACTGAAGCTTTCTTT | CASSSGGTEAFF
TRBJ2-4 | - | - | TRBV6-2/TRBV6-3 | TGTGCCAGCAGCTCACTGATTAGAAACATTCAGTACTTC | CASSSLIRNIQYF
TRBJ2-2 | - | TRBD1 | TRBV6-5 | TGTGCCAGCAGTTCCGGGACAGGGTTTAGCGGGGAGCTGTTTTTT | CASSSGTGFSGELFF
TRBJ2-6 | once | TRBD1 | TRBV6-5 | TGTGCCAGCAGGGCGACAGGGGCCGGGGCCAACGTCCTGACTTTC | CASRATGAGANVLTF
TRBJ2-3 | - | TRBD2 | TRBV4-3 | TGCGCCAGCAGCCCCTGGACTAGCGGGGGGGCCTATACGCAGTATTTT | CASSPWTSGGAYTQYF
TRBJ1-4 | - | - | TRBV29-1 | TGCAGCGTTAGGCAGTCTCTAGACGAAAAACTGTTTTTT | CSVRQSLDEKLFF
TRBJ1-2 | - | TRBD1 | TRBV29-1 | TGCAGCGTTGAAGGGTGGACAGGGACCAACTATGGCTACACCTTC | CSVEGWTGTNYGYTF
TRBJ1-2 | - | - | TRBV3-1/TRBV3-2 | TGTGCCAGCAGCCAATTGGGCAGGTCCTATGGCTACACCTTC | CASSQLGRSYGYTF
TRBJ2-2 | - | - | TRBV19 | TGTGCCAGTAGCCCTAGGTACACCGGGGAGCTGTTTTTT | CASSPRYTGELFF
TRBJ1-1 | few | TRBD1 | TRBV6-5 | TGTGCCAGCGACCTTCATAGGACAGGGAACACTGAAGCTTTCTTT | CASDLHRTGNTEAFF
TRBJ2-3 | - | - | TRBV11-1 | TGTGCCAGCAGCCTCGGGCGGGGAGGTACAGATACGCAGTATTTT | CASSLGRGGTDTQYF
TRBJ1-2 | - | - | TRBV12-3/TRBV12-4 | TGTGCCAGCAGTTTTCGGCAGGGGCACGGCTACACCTTC | CASSFRQGHGYTF
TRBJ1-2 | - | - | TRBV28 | TGTGCCAGCAGTTTATTCGGGGTAAACTATGGCTACACCTTC | CASSLFGVNYGYTF
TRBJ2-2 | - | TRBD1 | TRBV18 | TGTGCCAGCTCACCACGTGGGACAGGGGCATCACGATCGAACACCGGGGAGCTGTTTTTT | CASSPRGTGASRSNTGELFF
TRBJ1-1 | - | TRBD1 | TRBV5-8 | TGTGCCAGCAGCAGCCGGGACAGGGACACTGAAGCTTTCTTT | CASSSRDRDTEAFF
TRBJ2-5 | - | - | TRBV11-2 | TGTGCCAGCAGCAACATTCCGGAGACCCAGTACTTC | CASSNIPETQYF
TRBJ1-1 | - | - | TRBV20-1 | TGCAGTGCTAGTAGCAGCGTCACTGAAGCTTTCTTT | CSASSSVTEAFF